The following is a T cell receptor beta chain sequence with its context. The antigen is not known. This specimen includes other DNA sequences encoding the same CDR3. This sample was included in a study of shared clonotypes between healthy human individuals. The overall study: Three plates were used per donor for CD4 naive, three for CD4 memory, two for CD8 naive and one for CD8 memory. Whole-study findings and limits: Measured sharing among donors was expected to vary with sequencing depth. Lower generation probabilities were found for non-shared clonotypes than for those shared by all four donors. Approximately 4.6% of naive CD4 clonotypes were common to a handful of donors.

Germline V lookup: CDR1 SGHTA, CDR2 FQGNSA. The junction had 4 bases not matched to a gene; V was cut back by 5 bases and J by 4 bases. This CDR3 spans 15 amino acids. Generated by immunoSEQ multiplex PCR, the TCRdb table keeps only in-frame clones and is missing some. This repertoire shows about 2 million clones, 85% to 95% found once; its top ten account for 0.13%. Sequencing was done on a sample of naive CD4+ T cells sorted from blood. Subset meaning: CD45RA+ positively selected. The clonotype originates from a man between 18 and 35 years old in good health. V gene TRBV7-2 combines with J gene TRBJ2-1; 11 positions agree with TRBD2. The CDR3 sequence is CASSEGLAVYNEQFF. CDR3 in DNA: TGTGCCAGCAGCGAGGGACTAGCGGTGTACAATGAGCAGTTCTTC.